This T cell receptor beta chain is from a study of T-cell reconstitution after alpha-beta-depleted transplantation in children (dated by TCRdb to the mid-2010s). Concerning the study at large: Using TCR repertoire profiling, the study quantitatively followed how T-cell immune reconstitution unfolded in children after TCRalphabeta/CD19-depleted allogeneic hematopoietic cell transplantation.

Including the terminal cysteine and phenylalanine, the CDR3 comprises 9 residues. Only the CDR3 DNA stays, 27 bases, in frame from base 1. The germline V gene (reference sequence) yields SEHNR for CDR1 and FQNEAQ for CDR2. The trim is 11 bases for V and 4 bases for J, with a gap of 3 bases between the germline ends. This clonotype was seen only a few times. What antigen it recognizes has not been identified. The record has no base qualities; no much larger clone is one base away. The receptor library was made with PCR. The run used an Illumina HiSeq 2500. TCR libraries were prepared with molecular barcoding, using unique molecular identifiers to normalize TCRbeta repertoire quantification. TCRdb cleaned the public reads at Q25 with fastp, built clones with MiXCR and kept in-frame beta chains. Here each entry gathers all rows of one CDR3 protein and keeps the most common genes and DNA. The sample records more than 550,000 distinct CDR3 sequences, roughly a tenth of which are singletons. The ten largest account for 4% of the sample.

This material consisted of PBMCs from the stem cell graft donor, taken from the stem cell graft. The rearrangement joined TRBV7-9 to TRBJ1-5; the D gene is unclear. The sequence came from a human donor who donated a stem cell graft to a child with acute myeloid leukemia. At the DNA level, the sequence is TGTGCCGATAATCAGCCCCAGCATTTT. It codes for CADNQPQHF.